This TCR beta chain stems from a study of graft-versus-host responses after intestinal transplantation listed by TCRdb under 2021. About the investigation overall: The transplants that recipients received were multivisceral, liver-intestinal, or isolated intestinal. Anti-thymocyte globulin induction was given to all recipients, followed by maintenance tacrolimus and steroids for approximately three years. Alloreactive clones were identified by sequencing pre-transplant mixed lymphocyte reaction products and comparing these products with unstimulated pre-transplant donor and recipient T cells. After intestinal transplantation, graft-versus-host and host-versus-graft alloreactive T cell clones were followed in the graft, circulation and bone marrow using bulk TCR-beta CDR3 sequencing. A peak of at least 4% donor T cells among recipient peripheral blood mononuclear cells was the definition used for donor T cell macrochimerism. Samples from a few later patients were sequenced in-house on an Illumina MiSeq with MiXCR processing rather than by the commercial service. A cohort of about two dozen intestinal transplant recipients, including one retransplant, was enrolled, and a few patients lacking pretransplant specimens were excluded.

Overall study outcomes, separate from this receptor: GvH clones were detected in recipient bone marrow, and some appeared earlier in ileal mucosa or blood, consistent with an intestinal mucosal origin. Early after transplant, declines in HvG clones were associated with peak levels of circulating GvH clones. The relatively low number and heterogeneity of intestinal transplant patients limited the conclusions. High GvH to HvG T cell clonal ratios were observed in the allografts of patients with donor T cell macrochimerism.

In the case of this clone: What this receptor recognizes is not known. Per-base quality was not reported, and no clone a single base away is much larger than it.

Preparation of the library involved the immunoSEQ multiplex PCR assay. For most patients, genomic DNA was isolated with the Qiagen DNeasy Blood and Tissue Kit and sent frozen to Adaptive Biotechnologies for TCR sequencing. High-throughput TCR-beta CDR3 sequencing of genomic DNA from most patients was performed by Adaptive Biotechnologies. The authors processed their data as follows. TCR sequencing data were retrieved from Adaptive's ImmunoSEQ software for 15 to 20 patients, whereas three other patients were processed with MiXCR and VDJtools. To correct CD4 versus CD8 sorting errors, sequences present in both subsets at a frequency ratio below 5:1 were removed. CDR3 nucleotide sequences shared between donor and recipient were removed because the origin of such sequences could not be assigned. To be classed as alloreactive, a clone needed at least 2-fold expansion over unstimulated cells and a minimum CFSE-low frequency of 0.002% (template counts) or 0.001% (read counts). A clone was considered mappable if detected in the sequenced pre-transplant spleen, lymph node, or MLR CFSE-low populations of the donor or recipient. Cumulative frequency of alloreactive clones was calculated as a percentage of all sequences weighted by copy number. TCRdb provides this immuneACCESS table in a form limited to in-frame rearrangements. Some clones are lacking; in checked studies, under half of them reflect an unresolved V gene, and why the rest are absent is not known. V, J and clone size are taken as reported in that table, and D and trimming were inferred from the DNA itself. Across this sample there are 75,000 to 100,000 clones, with around nine tenths seen only once. The top ten hold around 0.15% of the sample.

This specimen's time point label, per the study, means: cells obtained before transplantation from donor or recipient. CD3+CD4+ and CD3+CD8+ populations were FACS-sorted from unstimulated pre-transplant donor and recipient cells taken from spleen or lymph nodes. Trimming costs V 5 bases and J 5 bases, and their ends lie 18 bases apart. The CDR3 contains 15 residues, cysteine and phenylalanine counted. Just the 45-base CDR3 DNA is kept, in frame starting at base 1. CDR1 and CDR2 were assigned from the germline V gene as KGHSH and LQKENI. The clonotype was recovered from a human donor who received an intestinal transplant. Here the sequenced sample was unstimulated CD4+ T cells sorted from spleen or lymph node cells, taken before intestinal transplant. The chain is encoded by TRBV18 joined to TRBJ2-5; TRBD1 could be the D gene, as 6 bases match. CDR3 region: CASSIGGDPGETQYF. The nucleotide sequence reads as follows: TGTGCCAGCTCAATAGGGGGAGACCCGGGGGAGACCCAGTACTTC.